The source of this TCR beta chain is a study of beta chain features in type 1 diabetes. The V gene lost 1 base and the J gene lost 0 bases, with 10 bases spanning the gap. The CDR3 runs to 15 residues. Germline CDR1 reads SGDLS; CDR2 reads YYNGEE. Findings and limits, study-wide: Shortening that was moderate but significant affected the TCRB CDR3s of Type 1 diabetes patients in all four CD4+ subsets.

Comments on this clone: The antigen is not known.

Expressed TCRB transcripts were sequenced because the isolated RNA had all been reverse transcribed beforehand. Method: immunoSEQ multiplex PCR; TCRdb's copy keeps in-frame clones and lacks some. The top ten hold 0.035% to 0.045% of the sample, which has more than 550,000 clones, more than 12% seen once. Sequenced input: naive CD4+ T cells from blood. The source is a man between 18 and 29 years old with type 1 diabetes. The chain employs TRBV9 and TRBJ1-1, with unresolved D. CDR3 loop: CASSVSAVMNTEAFF. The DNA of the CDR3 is TGTGCCAGCAGCGTATCGGCGGTCATGAACACTGAAGCTTTCTTT.